Listed here are 2 T cell receptor beta chains from one sample, sequenced in a study of CD8+ T cells in alopecia areata. The treatment was: oral pan-JAK inhibitor, 5-10 mg twice daily. After isolation, RNA underwent reverse transcription to generate cDNA as the sequencing template. Method: immunoSEQ multiplex PCR; TCRdb's copy keeps in-frame clones and lacks some. The data contain 150,000 to 200,000 clones, less than 65% of them singletons. Specimen: CD4+ T cells sorted from blood, collected at week 24, from a patient treated with tofacitinib. Receptors originate from a human donor with alopecia areata.

The gene calls are TRBV27 and TRBJ1-2; tentative D call: TRBD1 (5 bases). Germline CDR1 and CDR2: MNHEY and SMNVEV (reference sequence). V lost 6 bases to trimming and J lost 7 bases, with 15 bases between them. CDR3 length equals 13 residues. The CDR3 nucleotides read TGTGCCAGCAGGGCAGACAGCGTTGGTGGCTACACCTTC. It yields the protein CASRADSVGGYTF.

The chain joins TRBV11-3 to TRBJ1-4; D call uncertain. CDR1 and CDR2 from the germline V gene are SGHNT and YENEEA. V gave up 2 bases and J gave up 4 bases, with 8 bases separating them. The CDR3 contains 14 residues. The CDR3: CASSLRRGNEKLFF. The CDR3 bases are TGTGCCAGCAGCTTACGCCGCGGTAATGAAAAACTGTTTTTT.